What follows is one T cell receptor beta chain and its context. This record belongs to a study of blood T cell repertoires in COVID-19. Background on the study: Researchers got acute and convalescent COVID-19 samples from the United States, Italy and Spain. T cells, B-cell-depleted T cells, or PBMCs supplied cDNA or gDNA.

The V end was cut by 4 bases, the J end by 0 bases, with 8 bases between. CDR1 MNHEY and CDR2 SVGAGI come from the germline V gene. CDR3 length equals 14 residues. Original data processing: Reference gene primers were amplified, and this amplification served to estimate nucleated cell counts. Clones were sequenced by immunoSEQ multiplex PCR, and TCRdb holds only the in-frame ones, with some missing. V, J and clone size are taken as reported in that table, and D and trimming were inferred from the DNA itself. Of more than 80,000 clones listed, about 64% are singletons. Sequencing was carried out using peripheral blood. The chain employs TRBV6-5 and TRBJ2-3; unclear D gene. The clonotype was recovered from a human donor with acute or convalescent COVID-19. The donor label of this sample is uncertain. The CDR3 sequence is CASSLFGSTDTQYF. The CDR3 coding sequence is TGTGCCAGCAGTTTGTTCGGTAGCACAGATACGCAGTATTTT.